Described below is a single T cell receptor beta chain sequence and its context. Its antigen remains unidentified. The data were obtained in a study of cytomegalovirus exposure and HLA in healthy donors. Across the study: Previous work identified roughly 110 million unique TCR beta sequences from 150 million to 200 million T cells. Study-level findings and limits: A later analysis by the authors found several of the most significant clusters apparently linked to common viral pathogens. In a later analysis, donors in an Asian-associated ancestry cluster reportedly had fewer N-insertions in productive TCRs than the cohort mean.

CDR3 size: 17 residues. V lost 3 bases to trimming and J lost 1 base; unmatched junction nucleotides: 8. Primers for the PCR totalled 60 Vbeta and 13 Jbeta. Profiling relied on immunoSEQ multiplex PCR, and the TCRdb table lists in-frame clones only, not all of them. The data contain about 140,000 clones, approximately 72% of them singletons. The sample comprised PBMCs. The V and J genes are TRBV6-7 and TRBJ2-2, with 7 positions matching TRBD2. TRBV6-7 is assigned to the ORF class and has an uncertain function. The receptor was isolated from a woman aged 55-70 years in good health and CMV-seronegative. The CDR3 region is CASSYGPSGQNTGELFF. CDR3 nucleotide sequence: TGTGCCAGCAGTTATGGCCCTAGCGGACAGAACACCGGGGAGCTGTTTTTT.